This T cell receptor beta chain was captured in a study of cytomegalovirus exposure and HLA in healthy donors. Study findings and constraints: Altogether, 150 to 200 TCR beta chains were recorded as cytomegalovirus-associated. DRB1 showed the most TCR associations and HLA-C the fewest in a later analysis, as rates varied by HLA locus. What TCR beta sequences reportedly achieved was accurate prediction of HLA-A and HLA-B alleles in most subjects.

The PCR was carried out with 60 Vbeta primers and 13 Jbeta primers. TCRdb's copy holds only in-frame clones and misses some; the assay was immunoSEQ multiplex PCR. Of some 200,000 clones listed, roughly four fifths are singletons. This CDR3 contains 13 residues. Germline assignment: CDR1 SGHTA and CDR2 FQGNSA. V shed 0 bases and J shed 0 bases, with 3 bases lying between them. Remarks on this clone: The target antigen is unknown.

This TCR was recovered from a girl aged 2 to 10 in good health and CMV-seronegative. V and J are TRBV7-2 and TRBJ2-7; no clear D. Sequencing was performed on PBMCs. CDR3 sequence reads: CASSLASSYEQYF. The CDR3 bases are TGTGCCAGCAGCTTAGCTAGCTCCTACGAGCAGTACTTC.